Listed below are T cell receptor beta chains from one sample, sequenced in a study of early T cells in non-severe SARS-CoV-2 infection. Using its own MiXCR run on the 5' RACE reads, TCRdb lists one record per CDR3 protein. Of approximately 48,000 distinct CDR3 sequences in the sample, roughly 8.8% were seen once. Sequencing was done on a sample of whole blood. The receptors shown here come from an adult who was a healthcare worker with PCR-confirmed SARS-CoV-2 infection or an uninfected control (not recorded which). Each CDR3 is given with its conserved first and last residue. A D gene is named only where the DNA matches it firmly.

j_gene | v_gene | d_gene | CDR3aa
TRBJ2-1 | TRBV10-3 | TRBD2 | CAIRGLARDANEQFF
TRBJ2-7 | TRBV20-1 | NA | CSARPLRQLVHEQYF
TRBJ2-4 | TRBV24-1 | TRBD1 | CATSDSGTGIAKNIQYF
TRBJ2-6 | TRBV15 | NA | CATSRSPAVSGANVLTF
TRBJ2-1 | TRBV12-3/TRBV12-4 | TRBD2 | CASSLLVGLAGGYNEQFF
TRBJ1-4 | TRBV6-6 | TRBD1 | CASRQGSEKLFF
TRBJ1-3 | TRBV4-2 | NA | CASSQAQGYGNTIYF
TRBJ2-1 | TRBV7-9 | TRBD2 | CASSSGAGGPGNEQFF
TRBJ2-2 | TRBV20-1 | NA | CSARENIGELFF
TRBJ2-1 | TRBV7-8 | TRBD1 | CASSREGASSSYNEQFF
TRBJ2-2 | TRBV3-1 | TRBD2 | CASSPGLADTGELFF
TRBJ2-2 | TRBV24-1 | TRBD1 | CATSDRQGFNTGELFF
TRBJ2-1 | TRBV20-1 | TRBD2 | CSARDLRTSGSLNEQFF
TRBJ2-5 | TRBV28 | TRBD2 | CASSPRGGLQETQYF
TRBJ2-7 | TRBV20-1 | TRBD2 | CSASASSGFSYEQYF
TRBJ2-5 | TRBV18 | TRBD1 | CASSKDRVVETQYF
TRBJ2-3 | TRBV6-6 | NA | CASRRGTRETQYF
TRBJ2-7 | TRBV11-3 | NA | CYKVSEQYF
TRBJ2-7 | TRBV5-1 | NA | CASSLEHRSYEQYF
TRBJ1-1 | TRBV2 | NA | CAKNRENTEAFF
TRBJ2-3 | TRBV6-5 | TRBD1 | CASAVGDRVLDTQYF
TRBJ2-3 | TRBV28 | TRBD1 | CASSLGQASTDTQYF
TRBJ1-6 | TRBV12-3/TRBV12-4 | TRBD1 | CASSFRTGGAISPLHF
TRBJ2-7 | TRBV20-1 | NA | CSALPRGSSYEQYF
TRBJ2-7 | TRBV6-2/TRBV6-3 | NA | CASSRDGFSYEQYF
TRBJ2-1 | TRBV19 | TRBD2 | CASSMGAGGSNEQFF
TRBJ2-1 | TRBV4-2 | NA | CASSQIPGRPREQFF
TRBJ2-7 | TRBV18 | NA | CASSPGLSRTHYEQYF
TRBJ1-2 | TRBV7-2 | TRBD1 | CASSLDNRGYGYTF
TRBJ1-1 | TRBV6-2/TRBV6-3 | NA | CASRSPGHYFEAFF
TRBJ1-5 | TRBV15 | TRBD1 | CATSRGRGTGANQPQHF
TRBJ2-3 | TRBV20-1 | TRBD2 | CSARDLAGVFSDTQYF
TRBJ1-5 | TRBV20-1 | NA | CSARVATGVGPQHF
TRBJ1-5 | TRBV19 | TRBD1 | CASSGTGGNQPQHF
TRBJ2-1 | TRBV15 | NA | CATSLLGALLPNEQFF
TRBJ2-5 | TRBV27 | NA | CASTTTRQYF
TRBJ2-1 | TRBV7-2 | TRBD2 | CASSLVSTREGGNEQFF
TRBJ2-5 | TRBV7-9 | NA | CASSRVQTADEYF
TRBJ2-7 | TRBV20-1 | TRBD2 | CSARGESGLAYEQYF
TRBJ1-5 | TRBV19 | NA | CASSIDFSGRVQPQHF
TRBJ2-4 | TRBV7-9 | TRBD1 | CASSHVRQGAHF
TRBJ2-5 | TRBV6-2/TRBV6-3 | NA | CASSVPPQETQYF
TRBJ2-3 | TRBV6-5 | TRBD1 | CASSSGQGTTSTDTQYF
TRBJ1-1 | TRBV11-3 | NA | CASSRGSTDEAFF
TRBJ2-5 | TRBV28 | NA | CASSLQGPETQYF
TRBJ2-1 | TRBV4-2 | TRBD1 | CASSQDWDRVQFF
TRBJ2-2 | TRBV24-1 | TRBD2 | CATSDSGLAGGPSGELFF
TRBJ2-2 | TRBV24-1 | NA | CAASSTASTGELFF
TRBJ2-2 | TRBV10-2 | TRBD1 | CASSLGQGPTGELFF
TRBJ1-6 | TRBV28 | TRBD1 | CASSLRTGFSPLHF
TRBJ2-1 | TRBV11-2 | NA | CASSLIGSSYNEQFF
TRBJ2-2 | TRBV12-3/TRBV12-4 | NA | CASSLFGGPSGELFF
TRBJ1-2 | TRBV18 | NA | CASSSDSNYGYTF